This record concerns one T cell receptor (beta chain) sequence. The sample comes from a study of blood T cell repertoires in COVID-19. As for the study in general: COVID-19 samples from acute and convalescent phases originated in the United States, Italy and Spain. Sample material is recorded as cDNA or gDNA derived from T cells, B-cell-depleted T cells, or PBMCs.

Authors' methods: Cell counts per sample came from amplifying reference gene primers. Assay: immunoSEQ multiplex PCR; the TCRdb copy retains only in-frame clones and omits some. That table gives V, J and clone size, and the DNA gave D and trimming. Among approximately 160,000 clones listed, roughly 80% were seen once. Germline-derived CDR1 and CDR2 are PRHDT and FYEKMQ (reference sequence). The trim removed 1 base at V and 5 bases at J, leaving 10 bases unmatched. The CDR3 is 17 amino acids. The sequence came from a young man with active or convalescent COVID-19. The rearrangement joins TRBV13 to TRBJ2-1; TRBD2 agrees at 8 bases. Sequencing used peripheral blood. The CDR3 DNA sequence: TGTGCCAGCAGCTTAGTGGGCCCCGGGAGGGCCCACAATGAGCAGTTCTTC. Its protein product is CASSLVGPGRAHNEQFF.